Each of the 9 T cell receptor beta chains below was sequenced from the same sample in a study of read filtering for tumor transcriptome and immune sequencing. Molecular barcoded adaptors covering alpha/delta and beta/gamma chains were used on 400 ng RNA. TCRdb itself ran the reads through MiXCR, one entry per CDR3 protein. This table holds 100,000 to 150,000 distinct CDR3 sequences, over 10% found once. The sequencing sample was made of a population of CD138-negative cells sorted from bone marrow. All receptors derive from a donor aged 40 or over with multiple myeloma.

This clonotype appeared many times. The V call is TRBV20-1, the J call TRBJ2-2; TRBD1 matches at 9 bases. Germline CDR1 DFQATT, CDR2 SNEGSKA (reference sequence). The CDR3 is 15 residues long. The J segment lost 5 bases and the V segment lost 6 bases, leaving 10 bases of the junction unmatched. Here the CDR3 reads CSAYPGTGKTGELFF. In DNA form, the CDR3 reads TGCAGTGCGTACCCCGGGACAGGGAAGACCGGGGAGCTGTTTTTT.

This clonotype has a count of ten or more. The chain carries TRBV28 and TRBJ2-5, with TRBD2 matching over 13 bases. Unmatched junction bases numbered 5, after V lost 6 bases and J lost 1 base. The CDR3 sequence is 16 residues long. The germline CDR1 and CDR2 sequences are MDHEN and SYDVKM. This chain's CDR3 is CASRTGTSGIQETQYF. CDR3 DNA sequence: TGTGCCAGCAGGACCGGGACTAGCGGGATCCAAGAGACCCAGTACTTC.

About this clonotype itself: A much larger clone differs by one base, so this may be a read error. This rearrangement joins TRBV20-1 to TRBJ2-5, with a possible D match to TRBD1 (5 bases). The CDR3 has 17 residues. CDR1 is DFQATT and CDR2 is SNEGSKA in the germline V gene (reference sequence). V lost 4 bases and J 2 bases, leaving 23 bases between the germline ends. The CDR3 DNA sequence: TGCAGTGCTACCAGCAGACAAGCCCAGGGTTGGCAAGAGACCCAGTACTTC. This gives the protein CSATSRQAQGWQETQYF.

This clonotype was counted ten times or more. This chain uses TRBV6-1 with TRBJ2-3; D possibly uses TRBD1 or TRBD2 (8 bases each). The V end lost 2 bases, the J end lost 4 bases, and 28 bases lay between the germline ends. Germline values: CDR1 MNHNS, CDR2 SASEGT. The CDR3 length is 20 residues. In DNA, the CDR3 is TGTGCCAGCAGTGAATATGGTGGAATTGGACAGGGACTAGGTCCAGATACGCAGTATTTT. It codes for CASSEYGGIGQGLGPDTQYF.

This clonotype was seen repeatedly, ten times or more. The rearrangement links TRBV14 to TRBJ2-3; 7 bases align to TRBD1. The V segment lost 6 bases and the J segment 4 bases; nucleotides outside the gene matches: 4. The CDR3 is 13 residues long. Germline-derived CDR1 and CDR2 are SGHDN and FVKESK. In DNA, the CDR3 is TGTGCCAGCAGACCCCAGGGGGCAGATACGCAGTATTTT. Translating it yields CASRPQGADTQYF.

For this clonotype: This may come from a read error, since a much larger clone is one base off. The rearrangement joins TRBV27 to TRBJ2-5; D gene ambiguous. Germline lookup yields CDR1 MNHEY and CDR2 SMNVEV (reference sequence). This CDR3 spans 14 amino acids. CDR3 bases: TGTGCCAGCAGTTTATCGCCGTTGTCGGAGACCCAGCACTTC. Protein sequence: CASSLSPLSETQHF.

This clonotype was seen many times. The DNA of the CDR3 is TGTGCCAGCAGTAAGGACAGGGGCCCCTATGGCTACACCTTC. It is translated as CASSKDRGPYGYTF. The chain employs TRBV12-3 or TRBV12-4 and TRBJ1-2, with TRBD1 matching over 9 bases. There are 14 residues in the CDR3. V trimming: 5 bases; J trimming: 4 bases; junction bases outside the gene matches: 5.

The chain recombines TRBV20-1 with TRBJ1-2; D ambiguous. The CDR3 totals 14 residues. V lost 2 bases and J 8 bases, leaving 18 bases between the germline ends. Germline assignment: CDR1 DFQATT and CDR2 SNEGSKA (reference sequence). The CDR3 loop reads CSARPRTDSEGYTF. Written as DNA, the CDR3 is TGCAGTGCTAGACCCCGGACGGATTCGGAGGGCTACACCTTC.

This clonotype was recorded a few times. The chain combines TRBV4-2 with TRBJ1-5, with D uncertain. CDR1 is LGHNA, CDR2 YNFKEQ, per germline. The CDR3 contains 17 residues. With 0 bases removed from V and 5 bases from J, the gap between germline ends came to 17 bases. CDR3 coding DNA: TGTGCCAGCAGCCAAGATCCGAGCTCCCTTGGGTATCAGCCCCAGCATTTT. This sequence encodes CASSQDPSSLGYQPQHF.